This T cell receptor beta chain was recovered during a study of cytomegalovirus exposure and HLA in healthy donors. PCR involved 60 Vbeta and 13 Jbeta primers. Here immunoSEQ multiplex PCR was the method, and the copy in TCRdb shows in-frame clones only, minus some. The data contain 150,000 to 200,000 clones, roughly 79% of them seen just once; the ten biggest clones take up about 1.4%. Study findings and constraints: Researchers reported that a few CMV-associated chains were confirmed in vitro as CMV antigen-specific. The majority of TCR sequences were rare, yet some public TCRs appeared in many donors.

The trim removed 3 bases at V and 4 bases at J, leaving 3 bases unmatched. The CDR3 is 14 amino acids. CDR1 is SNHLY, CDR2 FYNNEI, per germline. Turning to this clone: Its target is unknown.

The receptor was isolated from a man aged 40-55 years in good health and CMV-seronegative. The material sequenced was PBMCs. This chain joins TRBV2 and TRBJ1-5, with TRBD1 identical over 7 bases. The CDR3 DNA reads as TGTGCCAGCAGTGATGGGACAGAGAATCAGCCCCAGCATTTT. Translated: CASSDGTENQPQHF. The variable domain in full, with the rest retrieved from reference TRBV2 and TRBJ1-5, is EPEVTQTPSHQVTQMGQEVILRCVPISNHLYFYWYRQILGQKVEFLVSFYNNEISEKSEIFDDQFSVERPDGSNFTLKIRSTKLEDSAMYFCASSDGTENQPQHFGDGTRLSIL.